The 14 T cell receptor beta chains below were found in one sample sequenced in a study of blood T cell repertoires in COVID-19. Only in-frame clones appear in the TCRdb table, and some are missing; sequencing was by immunoSEQ multiplex PCR. The repertoire holds some 48,000 clones, with 65% to 85% as singletons. The material sequenced was peripheral blood. These TCRs come from a human donor in a cohort sampled during active COVID-19.

This rearrangement joins TRBV6-5 to TRBJ2-2; 7 positions match TRBD1. Germline-derived CDR1 and CDR2 are MNHEY and SVGAGI. The junction had 1 base not matched to a gene; V was cut back by 8 bases and J by 1 base. CDR3 size: 13 residues. The DNA of the CDR3 is TGTGCCAGCGGGACAGTGAACACCGGGGAGCTGTTTTTT. Amino acids: CASGTVNTGELFF.

This chain uses TRBV19 with TRBJ2-2; possibly TRBD1 for D (6 bases). Trimming shortened V by 8 bases and J by 0 bases, and 13 bases separated the two germline ends. The CDR3 has 15 residues. Germline V lookup: CDR1 LNHDA, CDR2 SQIVND (reference sequence). Here the CDR3 DNA reads TGTGCCAGTTTAACAGGGTTGGCGAACACCGGGGAGCTGTTTTTT. It yields the protein CASLTGLANTGELFF.

In this sample, this clone turned up a few times. V and J are TRBV2 and TRBJ2-2; no firm D call. This CDR3 spans 12 amino acids. V lost 6 bases and J 5 bases, leaving 7 bases between the germline ends. Germline V gives CDR1 SNHLY, CDR2 FYNNEI. The CDR3 region has the DNA TGTGCCAGCAGGCTAGAGACCGGGGAGCTGTTTTTT. This codes for CASRLETGELFF.

This clone was recorded a few times. The V gene is TRBV6-1, the J gene TRBJ1-5; D is unresolved. V was clipped by 1 base and J by 0 bases, with 4 bases between them. Germline CDR1 and CDR2: MNHNS and SASEGT. The length of the CDR3 is 14 residues. CDR3 DNA sequence: TGTGCCAGCAGTGAAGAGAGTAGCAATCAGCCCCAGCATTTT. This codes for CASSEESSNQPQHF.

This clone has a handful of counts. The chain is built from TRBV7-9 and TRBJ2-3; perhaps TRBD2 as D (5 bases). V was pared by 2 bases and J by 0 bases, with 9 bases between. This CDR3 is 15 amino acids long. Germline V CDR1 and CDR2: SEHNR, FQNEAQ (reference sequence). In DNA, the CDR3 is TGTGCCAGCAGCTTACCCGGACTCAGCACAGATACGCAGTATTTT. Its protein product is CASSLPGLSTDTQYF.

This clone was recorded a few times. The V and J genes are TRBV6-5 and TRBJ1-3; D is ambiguous. The CDR3 is made up of 14 amino acids. Trimming removed 6 bases from V and 0 bases from J, with 9 bases in between. The germline gives CDR1 MNHEY, CDR2 SVGAGI. The CDR3 loop reads CASSQTHSGNTIYF. For the CDR3, the DNA is TGTGCCAGCAGCCAGACTCACTCTGGAAACACCATATATTTT.

A word on this clone: The junction departs from germline at one end; a sequencing error may be responsible. The rearrangement uses TRBV7-7 and TRBJ2-1, with unresolved D. The germline CDR1 and CDR2 sequences are SSHAT and FNYEAQ (reference sequence). The CDR3 totals 14 residues. The CDR3 spells CASSPQAGPTEQFF. The CDR3 region has the DNA TGTGCTAGCAGCCCCCAGGCCGGTCCCACTGAGCAGTTCTTC.

V gene TRBV5-1 combines with J gene TRBJ2-5; 13 bases are shared with TRBD2. The CDR3 contains 17 residues. The J segment lost 5 bases and the V segment lost 1 base, leaving 8 bases of the junction unmatched. Germline V CDR1 and CDR2: SGHRS, YFSETQ. This CDR3 reads CASSLTGLAGLGETQYF. Here the CDR3 DNA reads TGCGCCAGCAGCTTGACGGGACTAGCGGGGCTCGGGGAGACCCAGTACTTC.

The chain uses TRBV13 and TRBJ2-3; 9 nucleotides agree with TRBD2. The V gene end was trimmed by 4 bases and the J gene end by 3 bases; junction bases not matched to a gene: 8. CDR1 is PRHDT and CDR2 is FYEKMQ in the germline V gene (reference sequence). This CDR3 is built from 16 residues. This CDR3 is CASSSRKLAGTDTQYF. The CDR3 DNA reads as TGTGCCAGCAGCTCTCGCAAGCTAGCGGGGACAGATACGCAGTATTTT.

CDR3 sequence reads: CASNSRNTEAFF. CDR3 DNA: TGTGCCAGCAACTCTCGGAACACTGAAGCTTTCTTT. The rearrangement joins TRBV21-1 to TRBJ1-1. TRBV21-1 is a pseudogene locus. The CDR3 covers 12 residues.

The gene calls are TRBV10-3 and TRBJ2-7; 7 nucleotides match TRBD1. The CDR3 covers 14 residues. V lost 2 bases and J lost 0; bases outside the gene matches: 1. Germline-derived CDR1 and CDR2 are ENHRY and SYGVKD. This CDR3 is CAISEGDSSYEQYF. In DNA form, the CDR3 reads TGTGCCATCAGTGAGGGGGACAGCTCCTACGAGCAGTACTTC.

The chain links TRBV30 to TRBJ2-1; possibly TRBD2 for D (7 bases). Germline CDR1 and CDR2: GTSNPN and SVGIG (reference sequence). The CDR3 runs to 14 residues. Deletions cut 4 bases from V and 1 base from J, with 11 bases between. The CDR3 region has the DNA TGTGCCTGGAAGGGGGGGATTTCCTACAATGAGCAGTTCTTC. Translated: CAWKGGISYNEQFF.

The V call is TRBV7-9, the J call TRBJ2-4; 9 bases match TRBD2. V gave up 6 bases and J gave up 0 bases; unmatched junction bases: 15. Per the germline V gene, CDR1 is SEHNR and CDR2 is FQNEAQ (reference sequence). The CDR3 has 19 residues. The CDR3 nucleotides are TGTGCCAGCAGACCCCCGGGACTAGCCCAGAGCCCAGCCAAAAACATTCAGTACTTC. Amino acid sequence: CASRPPGLAQSPAKNIQYF.

In its sample, this clone was seen once. The V gene is TRBV29-1, the J gene TRBJ2-3; 11 positions agree with TRBD2. This CDR3 is 14 amino acids long. Germline V gene data show CDR1 as SQVTM and CDR2 as ANQGSEA. With V trimmed by 5 bases and J by 8 bases, 9 bases remained unmatched. The CDR3 bases are TGCAGCGTTTCTACTAGCGGGGGTGGAGGTACGCAGTATTTT. Protein product: CSVSTSGGGGTQYF.